This is a list of T cell receptor beta chains from one sample in a study of T cell repertoires in cytomegalovirus infection. TCRdb redid the calling of the reads with MiXCR, one entry per CDR3 protein. The sample lists about 230,000 distinct CDR3 sequences, about 20% occurring once. The specimen was CD8+ T cells from PBMCs. These TCRs come from a human donor in good health (CMV status not recorded). Some clones in this sample may be carry-over from other donors' samples. Each CDR3 is given with its conserved first and last residue. The D gene is left open where the match is weak. Part of the rows lack a size; the others show once, few, many or a class for expanded clones.

D: -; size: -; J: TRBJ1-1; V: TRBV12-3/TRBV12-4; DNA: TGTGCCAGCAGAAGAAGCTTTGAAGCTTTCTTT; CDR3: CASRRSFEAFF
D: -; size: -; J: TRBJ1-1; V: TRBV12-3/TRBV12-4; DNA: TGTGCCAGCAGTTTGGCCCCCCTAGGGGAAGCTTTCTTT; CDR3: CASSLAPLGEAFF
D: -; size: once; J: TRBJ1-1; V: TRBV20-1; DNA: TGCAGTGCCCGAAATTGGGAAGGAGATGAAGCTTTCTTT; CDR3: CSARNWEGDEAFF
D: TRBD1; size: -; J: TRBJ1-2; V: TRBV29-1; DNA: TGCAGCGCCAGACAGGGTATTACCTATGGCTACACCTTC; CDR3: CSARQGITYGYTF
D: TRBD1; size: -; J: TRBJ1-2; V: TRBV6-5; DNA: TGTGCCAGCAGTTACCAAGAAGGGGGCGCGGGGGTAGGCTACACCTTC; CDR3: CASSYQEGGAGVGYTF
D: -; size: many; J: TRBJ2-5; V: TRBV7-8; DNA: TGTGCCAGCAGCCGCCCAGGGAGACTCTCTGAAGAGACCCAGTACTTC; CDR3: CASSRPGRLSEETQYF
D: -; size: many; J: TRBJ2-1; V: TRBV7-6; DNA: TGTGCCAGCAGCCCGGCCCCAGAGATCTCCTACAATGAGCAGTTCTTC; CDR3: CASSPAPEISYNEQFF
D: -; size: many; J: TRBJ2-1; V: TRBV20-1; DNA: TGCAGTGCTAGAACTGTCGGGGGATCGGGCAATGAGCAGTTCTTC; CDR3: CSARTVGGSGNEQFF
D: TRBD2; size: -; J: TRBJ2-1; V: TRBV28; DNA: TGTGCCAGCAGTCGACTACTAGCGGGGGTTTTCAATGAGCAGTTCTTC; CDR3: CASSRLLAGVFNEQFF
D: -; size: few; J: TRBJ2-7; V: TRBV20-1; DNA: TGCAGTGCTCAGGGACCCTACGAGCAGTACTTC; CDR3: CSAQGPYEQYF
D: -; size: -; J: TRBJ1-1; V: TRBV29-1; DNA: TGCAGCCTCTCCATGAACACTGAAGCTTTCTTT; CDR3: CSLSMNTEAFF